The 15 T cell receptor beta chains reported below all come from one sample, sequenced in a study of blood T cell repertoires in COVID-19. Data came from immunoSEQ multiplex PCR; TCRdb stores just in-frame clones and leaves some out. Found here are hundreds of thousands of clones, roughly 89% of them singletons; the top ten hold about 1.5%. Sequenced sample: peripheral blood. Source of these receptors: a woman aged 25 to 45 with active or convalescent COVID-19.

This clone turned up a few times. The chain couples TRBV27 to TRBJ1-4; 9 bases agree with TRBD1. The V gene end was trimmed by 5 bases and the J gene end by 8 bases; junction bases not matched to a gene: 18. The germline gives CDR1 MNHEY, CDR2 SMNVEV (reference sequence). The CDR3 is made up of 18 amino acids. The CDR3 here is CASSVLPGQGPLGEKLFF. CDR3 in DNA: TGTGCCAGCAGTGTCCTCCCGGGACAGGGTCCCCTAGGAGAAAAACTGTTTTTT.

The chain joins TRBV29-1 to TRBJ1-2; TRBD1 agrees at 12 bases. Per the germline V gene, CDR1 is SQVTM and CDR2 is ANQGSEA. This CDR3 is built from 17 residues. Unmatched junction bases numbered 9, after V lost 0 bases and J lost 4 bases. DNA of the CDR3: TGCAGCGTTGAAGATCTACCCAGGGACAGGGGGCTCTATGGCTACACCTTC. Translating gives CSVEDLPRDRGLYGYTF.

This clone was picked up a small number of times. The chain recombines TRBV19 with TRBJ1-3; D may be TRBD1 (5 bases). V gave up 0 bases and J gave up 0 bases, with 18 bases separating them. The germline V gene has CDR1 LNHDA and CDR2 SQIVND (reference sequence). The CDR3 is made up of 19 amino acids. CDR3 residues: CASSIDHQAGPFSGNTIYF. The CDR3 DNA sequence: TGTGCCAGTAGTATAGATCATCAGGCAGGGCCATTCTCTGGAAACACCATATATTTT.

The CDR3 here is CSAHSPGQGEDKNIQYF. DNA for the CDR3: TGCAGCGCCCATTCCCCGGGACAGGGGGAGGACAAAAACATTCAGTACTTC. V usage is TRBV29-1 and J usage is TRBJ2-4, with TRBD1 matching 11 bases. With 7 bases clipped from V and 3 bases from J, the junction kept 14 bases outside the gene matches. From germline, CDR1 is SQVTM and CDR2 ANQGSEA. The CDR3 loop spans 17 amino acids.

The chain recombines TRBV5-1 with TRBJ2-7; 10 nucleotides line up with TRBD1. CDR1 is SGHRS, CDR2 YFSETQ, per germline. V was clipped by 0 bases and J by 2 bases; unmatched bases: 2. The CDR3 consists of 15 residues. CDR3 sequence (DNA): TGCGCCAGCAGCTTGGAGGGGACAGGGGCCTACGAGCAGTACTTC. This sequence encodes CASSLEGTGAYEQYF.

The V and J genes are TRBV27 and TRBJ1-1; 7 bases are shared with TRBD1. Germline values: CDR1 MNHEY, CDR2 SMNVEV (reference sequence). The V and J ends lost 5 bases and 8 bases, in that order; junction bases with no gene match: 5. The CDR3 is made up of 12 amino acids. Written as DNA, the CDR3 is TGTGCCAGCAGTCTTGAGGGGGCAGAAGCTTTCTTT. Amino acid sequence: CASSLEGAEAFF.

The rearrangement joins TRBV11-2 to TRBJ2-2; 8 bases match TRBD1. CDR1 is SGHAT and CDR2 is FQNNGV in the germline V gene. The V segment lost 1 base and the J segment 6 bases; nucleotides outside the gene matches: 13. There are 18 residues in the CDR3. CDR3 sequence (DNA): TGTGCCAGCAGCTTAGGGACAGGGCCTCAAAAAGTAGCCGGGGAGCTGTTTTTT. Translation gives CASSLGTGPQKVAGELFF.

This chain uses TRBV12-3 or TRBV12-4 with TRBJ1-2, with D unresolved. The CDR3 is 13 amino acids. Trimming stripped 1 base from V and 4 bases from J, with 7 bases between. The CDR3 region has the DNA TGTGCCAGCAGTTTAGTGCGGGCCTATGGCTACACCTTC. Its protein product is CASSLVRAYGYTF.

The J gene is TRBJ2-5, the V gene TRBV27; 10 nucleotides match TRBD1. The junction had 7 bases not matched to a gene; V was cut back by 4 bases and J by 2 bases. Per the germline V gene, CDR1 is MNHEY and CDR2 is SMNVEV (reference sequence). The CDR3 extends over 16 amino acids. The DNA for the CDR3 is TGTGCCAGCAGTTCGACAGGGGGCAACGCGCAAGAGACCCAGTACTTC. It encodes CASSSTGGNAQETQYF.

CDR3 loop: CATSARGNQPQHF. Written as DNA, the CDR3 is TGTGCCACTTCCGCCCGGGGTAATCAGCCCCAGCATTTT. The chain recombines TRBV19 with TRBJ1-5; D gene ambiguous. The CDR3 has 13 amino acids. Trimming cost V 10 bases and J 4 bases, with 14 bases left between them. Germline-derived CDR1 and CDR2 are LNHDA and SQIVND (reference sequence).

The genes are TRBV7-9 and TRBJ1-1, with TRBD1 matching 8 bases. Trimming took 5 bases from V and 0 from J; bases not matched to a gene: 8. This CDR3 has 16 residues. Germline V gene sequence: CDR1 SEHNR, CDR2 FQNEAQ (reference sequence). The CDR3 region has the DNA TGTGCCAGCAGCCCCAGACAGGGGAGGGTGAACACTGAAGCTTTCTTT. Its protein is CASSPRQGRVNTEAFF.

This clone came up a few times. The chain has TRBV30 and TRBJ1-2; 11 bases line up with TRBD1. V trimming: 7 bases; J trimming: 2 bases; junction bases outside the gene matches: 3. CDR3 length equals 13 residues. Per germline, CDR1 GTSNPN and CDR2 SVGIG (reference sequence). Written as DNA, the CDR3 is TGTGCCTTCTGGACAGGGGGCAACTATGGCTACACCTTC. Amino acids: CAFWTGGNYGYTF. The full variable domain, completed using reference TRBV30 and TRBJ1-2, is SQTIHQWPATLVQPVGSPLSLECTVEGTSNPNLYWYRQAAGRGLQLLFYSVGIGQISSEVPQNLSASRPQDRQFILSSKKLLLSDSGFYLCAFWTGGNYGYTFGSGTRLTVV.

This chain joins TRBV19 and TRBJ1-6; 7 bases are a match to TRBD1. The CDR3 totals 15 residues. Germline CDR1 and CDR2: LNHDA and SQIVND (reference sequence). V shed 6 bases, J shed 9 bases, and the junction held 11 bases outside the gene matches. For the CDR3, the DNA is TGTGCCAGTAGCCCCGCCGGGACAGAAACTTCACCCCTCCACTTT. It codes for CASSPAGTETSPLHF.

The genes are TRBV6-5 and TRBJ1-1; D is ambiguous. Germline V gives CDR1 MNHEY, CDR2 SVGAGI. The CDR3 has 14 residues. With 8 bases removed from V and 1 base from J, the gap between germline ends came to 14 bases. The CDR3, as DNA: TGTGCCAGCCGTAAAAGGAGGGAGAACACTGAAGCTTTCTTT. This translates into CASRKRRENTEAFF.

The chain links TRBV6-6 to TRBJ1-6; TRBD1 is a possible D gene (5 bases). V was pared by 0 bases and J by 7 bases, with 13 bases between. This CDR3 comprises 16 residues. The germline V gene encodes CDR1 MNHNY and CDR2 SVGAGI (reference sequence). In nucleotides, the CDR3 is TGTGCCAGCAGTTACTCGGGTGGGGGGACCAATTCACCCCTCCACTTT. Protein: CASSYSGGGTNSPLHF.